Listed here are 32 T cell receptor beta chains from one sample, sequenced in a study of T cell responses to AZD1222 COVID-19 vaccine (dated by TCRdb to the early 2020s). Library preparation was by the immunoSEQ multiplex PCR assay. Drawn from immuneACCESS, this table holds only the in-frame rearrangements with V and J called that TCRdb kept. Clones are partly lost; checked studies trace under half to an unresolved V gene and leave the rest unexplained. The sample includes 120,000 or so clones, with roughly 90% observed a single time. The biggest ten clones account for approximately 1.1% of the sample. The time point tag for this specimen amounts to: baseline before first vaccination. Sequencing was performed on peripheral blood, taken on day 0 of AZD1222 vaccination. The receptors originated from an adult in good health.

The V gene is TRBV28, the J gene TRBJ2-7; D is possibly TRBD1 (6 bases). The CDR3 length is 14 residues. The V and J ends lost 5 bases and 2 bases respectively, with 13 bases between them. Germline values: CDR1 MDHEN, CDR2 SYDVKM. CDR3 loop: CASSPADSAYEQYF. The CDR3 region has the DNA TGTGCCAGCAGTCCCGCGGACAGCGCCTACGAGCAGTACTTC. Using reference TRBV28 and TRBJ2-7 for the parts outside the CDR3, the full variable domain is DVKVTQSSRYLVKRTGEKVFLECVQDMDHENMFWYRQDPGLGLRLIYFSYDVKMKEKGDIPEGYSVSREKKERFSLILESASTNQTSMYLCASSPADSAYEQYFGPGTRLTVT.

V and J are TRBV2 and TRBJ1-2; D gene uncertain. The germline CDR1 and CDR2 sequences are SNHLY and FYNNEI. This CDR3 is 13 amino acids long. V was trimmed by 6 bases and J by 1 base, leaving 9 bases between them. The CDR3: CASRKGLNYGYTF. The CDR3 DNA reads TGTGCCAGCAGAAAGGGTCTTAACTATGGCTACACCTTC.

The chain is built from TRBV5-1 and TRBJ2-1; D is unclear. Trimming stripped 4 bases from V and 2 bases from J, with 13 bases between. Germline V gene sequence: CDR1 SGHRS, CDR2 YFSETQ. There are 15 residues in the CDR3. CDR3 nucleotides: TGCGCCAGCAGCCCGGACGTCGGAACCTACAATGAGCAGTTCTTC. Amino acids: CASSPDVGTYNEQFF.

V and J are TRBV5-4 and TRBJ2-3; D not certain. Deletions cut 4 bases from V and 2 bases from J, with 11 bases between. CDR3 size: 14 residues. Germline CDR1 and CDR2: SGHNT and YYREEE (reference sequence). For the CDR3, the DNA is TGTGCCAGCAGCCCCTCGGGTATCACAGATACGCAGTATTTT. Encoded protein: CASSPSGITDTQYF. Together with reference TRBV5-4 and TRBJ2-3, the CDR3 gives the full variable domain: ETGVTQSPTHLIKTRGQQVTLRCSSQSGHNTVSWYQQALGQGPQFIFQYYREEENGRGNFPPRFSGLQFPNYSSELNVNALELDDSALYLCASSPSGITDTQYFGPGTRLTVL.

The CDR3 DNA reads as TGTGCCAGCAGCCCTAGGCGGGGACTTAGGGTGACAGATACGCAGTATTTT. Protein: CASSPRRGLRVTDTQYF. The V gene is TRBV28, the J gene TRBJ2-3; weak D call: TRBD2 (6 bases). Looked up from germline, CDR1 is MDHEN and CDR2 is SYDVKM. The V end was cut by 6 bases, the J end by 3 bases, with 22 bases between. The CDR3 has 17 amino acids.

This sequence joins TRBV12-5 and TRBJ2-1; D is unresolved. Germline CDR1 LGHNT, CDR2 FRNRAP. The CDR3 loop spans 18 amino acids. V shed 0 bases and J shed 0 bases, with 15 bases lying between them. CDR3 nucleotides: TGTGCTAGTGGTTTGGTACTGAGTGGGCTCAGCTCCTACAATGAGCAGTTCTTC. It translates to CASGLVLSGLSSYNEQFF.

The CDR3, as DNA: TGTGCCAGCAGGGGTCGACAAGCGGGAGGGGACGAGCAGTACTTC. It is translated as CASRGRQAGGDEQYF. The rearrangement uses TRBV6-6 and TRBJ2-7, with 10 bases aligning to TRBD2. CDR3 length: 15 amino acids. Germline loops: CDR1 MNHNY, CDR2 SVGAGI (reference sequence). V lost 6 bases and J lost 5; bases outside the gene matches: 10.

The count of this clone is one. The rearrangement joins TRBV5-1 to TRBJ1-4, with D unclear. Trimming took off 2 bases at V and 6 bases at J, with 11 bases between the two ends. CDR1 and CDR2 from the germline V gene are SGHRS and YFSETQ. This CDR3 has 14 amino acids. CDR3 sequence reads: CASSLQMGYEKLFF. Here the CDR3 DNA reads TGCGCCAGCAGCTTACAGATGGGGTATGAAAAACTGTTTTTT. Full variable domain (remainder filled in from reference TRBV5-1 and TRBJ1-4): KAGVTQTPRYLIKTRGQQVTLSCSPISGHRSVSWYQQTPGQGLQFLFEYFSETQRNKGNFPGRFSGRQFSNSRSEMNVSTLELGDSALYLCASSLQMGYEKLFFGSGTQLSVL.

The rearrangement uses TRBV2 and TRBJ2-5; a weak D match, TRBD1 (6 bases). The CDR3 covers 13 residues. In germline, CDR1 is SNHLY, CDR2 FYNNEI. The V end lost 4 bases, the J end lost 5 bases, and 11 bases lay between the germline ends. CDR3 DNA sequence: TGTGCCAGCAGTGTGAACAGGGAGGAGACCCAGTACTTC. It encodes CASSVNREETQYF.

This clone was counted once. The CDR3 DNA reads TGTGCCACCGGACCGAGGGCAGGGTCGAACACCGGGGAGCTGTTTTTT. Amino acids: CATGPRAGSNTGELFF. V is TRBV10-3 and J is TRBJ2-2; the D call may be TRBD1 or TRBD2 (5 bases each). This CDR3 is built from 16 residues. Germline CDR1 is ENHRY and CDR2 is SYGVKD. Trimming took 10 bases from V and 0 from J, leaving 18 bases between them.

V gene TRBV5-1 combines with J gene TRBJ1-1; 9 bases are shared with TRBD1. The CDR3 extends over 14 amino acids. Per the germline V gene, CDR1 is SGHRS and CDR2 is YFSETQ. V dropped 0 bases and J dropped 7; count of bases not matched to a gene: 4. CDR3: CASSLEWTGVEAFF. The CDR3 coding sequence is TGCGCCAGCAGCTTGGAATGGACAGGGGTTGAAGCTTTCTTT. The variable domain in full, with the rest retrieved from reference TRBV5-1 and TRBJ1-1, is KAGVTQTPRYLIKTRGQQVTLSCSPISGHRSVSWYQQTPGQGLQFLFEYFSETQRNKGNFPGRFSGRQFSNSRSEMNVSTLELGDSALYLCASSLEWTGVEAFFGQGTRLTVV.

The rearrangement joins TRBV30 to TRBJ1-3; weak D call: TRBD1 (5 bases). The length of the CDR3 is 14 residues. The V end lost 6 bases, the J end lost 2 bases, and 14 bases lay between the germline ends. Germline CDR1 is GTSNPN and CDR2 is SVGIG (reference sequence). The CDR3 reads CACLNGGAGNTIYF. The CDR3 DNA is TGTGCCTGCCTCAATGGGGGTGCTGGAAACACCATATATTTT.

This rearrangement joins TRBV27 to TRBJ1-1; 9 bases fit TRBD1. Germline loops: CDR1 MNHEY, CDR2 SMNVEV (reference sequence). This CDR3 is 14 amino acids long. V lost 5 bases, J lost 4 bases, and 5 bases stayed unmatched. The CDR3 nucleotides are TGTGCCAGCAGTAACAGGGGGCCGTTCACTGAAGCTTTCTTT. It encodes CASSNRGPFTEAFF.

V and J are TRBV21-1 and TRBJ2-7; the DNA was not used to check the table's D call, TRBD2. TRBV21-1 is listed as a pseudogene. The CDR3 is 13 residues long. The CDR3 DNA reads TGTGCCAGCAGACTAGCGGGACACTACGAGCAGTACTTC. Its translation is CASRLAGHYEQYF.

The rearrangement links TRBV5-1 to TRBJ2-3; 9 nucleotides match TRBD2. Germline CDR1 and CDR2: SGHRS and YFSETQ. The CDR3 runs 16 residues. The ends lost 3 bases at V and 6 bases at J; junction bases unmatched: 11. CDR3 DNA: TGCGCCAGCAGCTCCATCCGAGCGGGGGGTACCGATACGCAGTATTTT. Its protein product is CASSSIRAGGTDTQYF. Drawing the rest from reference TRBV5-1 and TRBJ2-3, the complete variable domain is KAGVTQTPRYLIKTRGQQVTLSCSPISGHRSVSWYQQTPGQGLQFLFEYFSETQRNKGNFPGRFSGRQFSNSRSEMNVSTLELGDSALYLCASSSIRAGGTDTQYFGPGTRLTVL.

CDR3: CATSRTTGATNEKLFF. In DNA form, the CDR3 reads TGTGCCACCAGCAGAACCACAGGGGCAACTAATGAAAAACTGTTTTTT. The chain is built from TRBV15 and TRBJ1-4, with TRBD1 matching over 7 bases. With V trimmed by 2 bases and J by 0 bases, 3 bases remained unmatched. The germline gives CDR1 LNHNV, CDR2 YYDKDF (reference sequence). CDR3 length equals 16 residues.

In DNA form, the CDR3 reads TGTGCCAGCAGCCAAACAGGGGCTGGGGCCAACGTCCTGACTTTC. Translation: CASSQTGAGANVLTF. The rearrangement uses TRBV9 and TRBJ2-6; 7 bases are a match to TRBD1. Germline V gene data show CDR1 as SGDLS and CDR2 as YYNGEE. J gave up 2 bases and V 4 bases, and 3 bases lay outside the gene matches. The CDR3 has 15 residues.

V is TRBV9 and J is TRBJ2-3; D call uncertain. Per germline, CDR1 SGDLS and CDR2 YYNGEE. The CDR3 sequence is 14 residues long. V was trimmed by 0 bases and J by 2 bases, leaving 7 bases between them. CDR3 nucleotide sequence: TGTGCCAGCAGCGTAGGTAGACTCACAGATACGCAGTATTTT. This gives the protein CASSVGRLTDTQYF.

The gene calls are TRBV11-3 and TRBJ1-2; 7 bases map to TRBD1. The J segment lost 4 bases and the V segment lost 4 bases, leaving 9 bases of the junction unmatched. Germline V gene sequence: CDR1 SGHNT, CDR2 YENEEA. This CDR3 has 15 residues. The CDR3 protein is CASSSSVGQFYGYTF. The CDR3 DNA reads as TGTGCCAGCAGCTCCAGCGTGGGACAGTTCTATGGCTACACCTTC.

The chain joins TRBV5-1 to TRBJ2-5, with TRBD2 matching 8 bases. This CDR3 is 17 amino acids long. V shed 2 bases and J 0 bases; nucleotides not matched to a gene: 9. Germline values: CDR1 SGHRS, CDR2 YFSETQ. The CDR3 nucleotides read TGCGCCAGCAGCTTTCGGGTAGCGGGAAAGTACCAAGAGACCCAGTACTTC. Translating gives CASSFRVAGKYQETQYF.

J is TRBJ1-1 and V is TRBV2; D is unresolved. The germline V gene has CDR1 SNHLY and CDR2 FYNNEI. V gave up 6 bases and J gave up 1 base, with 12 bases separating them. The CDR3 has 14 residues. Here the CDR3 reads CASSKLSSNTEAFF. CDR3 nucleotides: TGTGCCAGCAGCAAGCTCAGCTCGAACACTGAAGCTTTCTTT.

The CDR3 reads CASTKPQVPYGYTF. The DNA for the CDR3 is TGTGCCAGCACCAAACCACAGGTTCCCTATGGCTACACCTTC. V and J are TRBV11-2 and TRBJ1-2, with D possibly matching TRBD1 (5 bases). CDR1 and CDR2 from the germline V gene are SGHAT and FQNNGV. The V and J ends lost 7 bases and 4 bases respectively, with 16 bases between them. The CDR3 length is 14 residues.

The chain joins TRBV9 to TRBJ1-1; D remains unclear. CDR3 size: 15 residues. In germline, CDR1 is SGDLS, CDR2 YYNGEE. V lost 2 bases and J lost 1, with 12 bases in between. Here the CDR3 reads CASSVLGSWNTEAFF. The DNA for the CDR3 is TGTGCCAGCAGCGTGCTCGGAAGTTGGAACACTGAAGCTTTCTTT. Full variable domain (remainder filled in from reference TRBV9 and TRBJ1-1): DSGVTQTPKHLITATGQRVTLRCSPRSGDLSVYWYQQSLDQGLQFLIQYYNGEERAKGNILERFSAQQFPDLHSELNLSSLELGDSALYFCASSVLGSWNTEAFFGQGTRLTVV.

V is TRBV5-1 and J is TRBJ2-2; 9 bases map to TRBD2. This CDR3 is 19 amino acids long. After removal of 3 bases from V and 3 bases from J, the junction contained 15 bases not matched to a gene. The germline V gene encodes CDR1 SGHRS and CDR2 YFSETQ. In DNA form, the CDR3 reads TGCGCCAGCAGCTGGACCTTTTATCTAGCGGGGCGTTACACCGGGGAGCTGTTTTTT. Its translation: CASSWTFYLAGRYTGELFF.

The gene calls are TRBV10-3 and TRBJ1-3, with TRBD1 as a possible D gene (6 bases). CDR1 and CDR2 (germline): ENHRY, SYGVKD. V lost 1 base and J lost 2, with 12 bases in between. CDR3 length: 16 residues. This chain's CDR3 is CAISEWGASAGNTIYF. The CDR3 nucleotides read TGTGCCATCAGTGAGTGGGGGGCGTCGGCTGGAAACACCATATATTTT.

The V and J genes are TRBV7-9 and TRBJ2-2; no definite D call. Trimming pared 6 bases from V and 1 base from J, leaving 3 bases between. The CDR3 loop spans 12 amino acids. Per the germline V gene, CDR1 is SEHNR and CDR2 is FQNEAQ (reference sequence). CDR3 in amino acids: CASSMNTGELFF. The CDR3 nucleotides are TGTGCCAGCAGTATGAACACCGGGGAGCTGTTTTTT.

The chain couples TRBV19 to TRBJ1-1; possibly TRBD1 for D (6 bases). CDR1 and CDR2 (germline): LNHDA, SQIVND (reference sequence). The V gene lost 0 bases and the J gene lost 4 bases, with 12 bases spanning the gap. The CDR3 is 15 amino acids. The CDR3 is CASSIERGLGTEAFF. CDR3 nucleotide sequence: TGTGCCAGTAGTATAGAGCGGGGGCTTGGCACTGAAGCTTTCTTT.

The rearrangement links TRBV5-1 to TRBJ1-4; TRBD1 might be the D (5 bases). The CDR3 extends over 14 amino acids. The germline V gene encodes CDR1 SGHRS and CDR2 YFSETQ. Trimming took 2 bases from V and 7 from J, leaving 12 bases between them. As DNA, the CDR3 is TGCGCCAGCAGCTTAACAGGAGGAAGTGAAAAACTGTTTTTT. Translated, it gives CASSLTGGSEKLFF.

The genes are TRBV7-8 and TRBJ1-5; 7 bases fit TRBD1. CDR3 length: 14 residues. The V gene's germline CDR1 is SGHVS and CDR2 FQNEAQ. The V segment lost 5 bases and the J segment 2 bases; nucleotides outside the gene matches: 3. This chain's CDR3 is CASSPGTGNQPQHF. The CDR3 DNA sequence: TGTGCCAGCAGCCCCGGGACAGGCAATCAGCCCCAGCATTTT.

The CDR3 nucleotides are TGCGCCAGCAGCTTAACTGGGACTTCCCTCTTGTTGGAGACCCAGTACTTC. This translates into CASSLTGTSLLLETQYF. This sequence joins TRBV5-1 and TRBJ2-5, with D possibly matching TRBD2 (6 bases). The V and J ends lost 2 bases and 5 bases respectively, with 22 bases between them. Per the germline V gene, CDR1 is SGHRS and CDR2 is YFSETQ. The CDR3 contains 17 residues. The variable domain in full, completed from reference TRBV5-1 and TRBJ2-5, reads KAGVTQTPRYLIKTRGQQVTLSCSPISGHRSVSWYQQTPGQGLQFLFEYFSETQRNKGNFPGRFSGRQFSNSRSEMNVSTLELGDSALYLCASSLTGTSLLLETQYFGPGTRLLVL.

This clone is a singleton in its sample. The CDR3 sequence is CASSVTSGRAEQYF. The CDR3 nucleotides are TGTGCCAGCAGCGTTACTAGCGGGAGGGCCGAGCAGTACTTC. This sequence joins TRBV9 and TRBJ2-7; the match to TRBD2 covers 13 bases. The CDR3 is 14 residues long. The V gene end was trimmed by 2 bases and the J gene end by 6 bases; junction bases not matched to a gene: 2. CDR1 is SGDLS, CDR2 YYNGEE, per germline.

This chain joins TRBV5-1 and TRBJ2-5; 7 bases are a match to TRBD1. This CDR3 is built from 15 residues. Trimming cost V 6 bases and J 3 bases; bases outside gene matches: 11. Germline CDR1 and CDR2: SGHRS and YFSETQ. The CDR3 DNA reads TGCGCCAGCAAACTGGTACCCGGGACAGAAGAGACCCAGTACTTC. Its translation is CASKLVPGTEETQYF.